The source of this T cell receptor (beta chain) is a study of metastatic and nonmetastatic thyroid tumors. Looking at the study overall: Across peripheral blood and tumor or nodule tissue samples taken from malignant and benign thyroid patients, the repertoires were compared with one another.

TCRdb re-clonotyped the PCR reads through MiXCR. The data show roughly 35,000 clones, with around a sixth seen just once and around 7.5% held by the top ten. The germline V gene has CDR1 SGHAT and CDR2 FQNNGV. J gave up 5 bases and V 0 bases, and 15 bases lay outside the gene matches. This CDR3 contains 18 residues. No treatment of any kind had been given to any patient before thyroid surgery. The TCR originated in a female donor with papillary thyroid cancer or a benign thyroid nodule (not recorded which). Some clones in this sample may be carry-over from other donors' samples. The chain uses TRBV11-2 and TRBJ2-7; 8 nucleotides line up with TRBD2. The sample was blood. CDR3 in amino acids: CASSLELVAGPGRDEQYF. In DNA form, the CDR3 reads TGTGCCAGCAGCTTAGAATTAGTAGCGGGACCCGGTCGGGACGAGCAGTACTTC.